These 5 T cell receptor beta chains came from one sample sequenced in a study of spatial heterogeneity in lung cancer. TCRdb processed the 5' RACE reads anew with MiXCR; each CDR3 protein has one entry. The table has 90,000 to 95,000 distinct CDR3 sequences, approximately 12% seen once. The time point: sample taken at primary tumor resection. No cell sorting; template was whole RNA from tumor, lung tissue or PBMC. Sequencing was performed on PBMCs, taken at surgery. Receptors originate from a male donor with early-stage non-small cell lung cancer.

V and J are TRBV28 and TRBJ2-3; D possibly matches TRBD1 or TRBD2 (6 bases each). The CDR3 runs 14 residues. Germline CDR1 reads MDHEN; CDR2 reads SYDVKM. Trimming pared 8 bases from V and 3 bases from J, leaving 15 bases between. The CDR3 protein is CASARTGATDTQYF. The DNA for the CDR3 is TGTGCCAGCGCCCGGACGGGGGCTACAGATACGCAGTATTTT.

The V gene is TRBV20-1, the J gene TRBJ2-5; the D gene could be TRBD1 or TRBD2 (5 bases each). CDR3 length: 16 residues. Looked up from germline, CDR1 is DFQATT and CDR2 is SNEGSKA (reference sequence). Deletions cut 3 bases from V and 1 base from J, with 18 bases between. CDR3 sequence reads: CSASSASPGPQETQYF. As DNA, the CDR3 is TGCAGTGCTAGCTCGGCTTCTCCGGGGCCCCAAGAGACCCAGTACTTC.

This clonotype was seen only a few times. This chain uses TRBV21-1 with TRBJ2-1; TRBD2 is taken as the D call from the table, unchecked against the DNA. TRBV21-1 is flagged as a pseudogene. The CDR3 spans 17 residues. This chain's CDR3 is CASSKAEPSGSINEQFF. CDR3 DNA: TGTGCCAGCAGCAAAGCCGAGCCTAGCGGGAGCATCAATGAGCAGTTCTTC.

This clonotype was picked up a small number of times. The V call is TRBV7-2, the J call TRBJ1-1; no clear D gene. V lost 0 bases to trimming and J lost 1 base, with 9 bases between them. The germline gives CDR1 SGHTA, CDR2 FQGNSA. There are 15 residues in the CDR3. CDR3 protein: CASSLAPVANTEAFF. As DNA, the CDR3 is TGTGCCAGCAGCTTAGCGCCGGTAGCGAACACTGAAGCTTTCTTT.

The DNA of the CDR3 is TGTGCCAGCTCACCCGGAGGGGTGCCCAATCAGCCCCAGCATTTT. Translated: CASSPGGVPNQPQHF. This chain connects TRBV18 to TRBJ1-5; D may be TRBD1 (5 bases). This CDR3 is built from 15 residues. Germline loops: CDR1 KGHSH, CDR2 LQKENI. V lost 3 bases, J lost 3 bases, and 12 bases lay in between.